These 21 T cell receptor beta chains were all obtained from the same sample, sequenced in a study of T cells after yellow fever vaccination. TCRdb passed the 5' RACE reads through MiXCR, listing each CDR3 protein once. This table holds about 250,000 distinct CDR3 sequences, approximately 3.8% found once. Sequences were derived from PBMCs, sampled 15 days after the yellow fever booster vaccination. These TCRs come from a man in his late teens or twenties who received the YFV17D yellow fever vaccine.

The rearrangement joins TRBV27 to TRBJ2-7; 7 bases are shared with TRBD1. With 4 bases clipped from V and 2 bases from J, the junction kept 5 bases outside the gene matches. This CDR3 contains 14 residues. Per the germline V gene, CDR1 is MNHEY and CDR2 is SMNVEV (reference sequence). The CDR3, as DNA: TGTGCCAGCAGTTCGACAGGGAACACCTACGAGCAGTACTTC. It translates to CASSSTGNTYEQYF.

This clonotype was detected many times. J is TRBJ2-3 and V is TRBV4-3; possible D gene TRBD2, 7 bases. This CDR3 has 15 residues. V lost 0 bases, J lost 4 bases, and 11 bases lay in between. CDR1 and CDR2 from the germline V gene are LGHNA and YSLEER. CDR3 residues: CASSQDRGGADTQYF. CDR3 nucleotide sequence: TGCGCCAGCAGCCAAGATCGAGGGGGGGCAGATACGCAGTATTTT.

This clonotype has ten or more counts. The gene calls are TRBV7-2 and TRBJ2-3; 9 bases align to TRBD2. Germline assignment: CDR1 SGHTA and CDR2 FQGNSA. CDR3 length: 16 residues. V shed 2 bases, J shed 4 bases, and the junction held 7 bases outside the gene matches. The DNA for the CDR3 is TGTGCCAGCAGCTTATCAGCGGGGGGTTTATCAGATACGCAGTATTTT. Its translation: CASSLSAGGLSDTQYF.

This clonotype was picked up many times. V usage is TRBV12-5 and J usage is TRBJ2-5, with TRBD1 identical over 10 bases. The CDR3 has 14 residues. From germline, CDR1 is LGHNT and CDR2 FRNRAP. Trimming cost V 6 bases and J 5 bases; bases outside gene matches: 6. The chain's CDR3 is CASGPTGGAETQYF. The CDR3 nucleotides are TGTGCTAGTGGCCCGACAGGGGGCGCGGAGACCCAGTACTTC.

This clonotype was counted at least ten times. The chain's CDR3 is CASHSLAAHQETQYF. DNA of the CDR3: TGCGCCAGCCATTCTCTGGCGGCCCACCAAGAGACCCAGTACTTC. The V gene is TRBV5-1, the J gene TRBJ2-5; D is uncertain. The CDR3 covers 15 residues. From germline, CDR1 is SGHRS and CDR2 YFSETQ. Trimming took 7 bases from V and 0 from J, leaving 16 bases between them.

CDR3 protein: CASSYRVSSYNEQFF. CDR3 sequence (DNA): TGTGCCAGCAGCTACCGGGTGAGCTCCTACAATGAGCAGTTCTTC. V gene TRBV5-6 combines with J gene TRBJ2-1, with D uncertain. This CDR3 spans 15 amino acids. Germline CDR1 is SGHDT and CDR2 is YYEEEE. Deletions cut 3 bases from V and 0 bases from J, with 10 bases between.

In its sample, this clonotype was seen many times. The chain carries TRBV4-1 and TRBJ2-3, with D uncertain. The germline V gene has CDR1 MGHRA and CDR2 YSYEKL. CDR3 length: 15 residues. The V end lost 5 bases, the J end lost 0 bases, and 12 bases lay between the germline ends. DNA of the CDR3: TGCGCCAGCAGCATACGGACCGCGAGCACAGATACGCAGTATTTT. Translating it yields CASSIRTASTDTQYF.

This clonotype has a count of ten or more. The chain employs TRBV7-2 and TRBJ2-5; no clear D gene. CDR1 is SGHTA and CDR2 is FQGNSA in the germline V gene. V dropped 5 bases and J dropped 7 bases, with 11 bases sitting between them. The CDR3 runs to 12 residues. CDR3 region: CASSPWARTQYF. The CDR3 DNA reads TGTGCCAGCAGCCCATGGGCGCGGACCCAGTACTTC.

This clonotype was seen many times. The gene calls are TRBV11-2 and TRBJ2-1; a weak D match, TRBD2 (6 bases). The CDR3 runs 16 residues. Trimming removed 1 base at V and 7 bases at J, with 17 bases between. Looked up from germline, CDR1 is SGHAT and CDR2 is FQNNGV. The CDR3 reads CASSLGKTGTLNEQFF. As DNA, the CDR3 is TGTGCCAGCAGCTTAGGGAAGACCGGGACTTTGAATGAGCAGTTCTTC. Drawing the rest from reference TRBV11-2 and TRBJ2-1, the complete variable domain is EAGVAQSPRYKIIEKRQSVAFWCNPISGHATLYWYQQILGQGPKLLIQFQNNGVVDDSQLPKDRFSAERLKGVDSTLKIQPAKLEDSAVYLCASSLGKTGTLNEQFFGPGTRLTVL.

This clonotype has ten or more counts. V is TRBV10-3 and J is TRBJ1-4, with 7 bases identical to TRBD1. This CDR3 contains 12 residues. J lost 8 bases, V lost 5 bases, and 2 bases had no gene match. Germline V gives CDR1 ENHRY, CDR2 SYGVKD. CDR3 coding DNA: TGTGCCATCAGTTCACAGGGGGAAAAACTGTTTTTT. This sequence encodes CAISSQGEKLFF.

This clonotype was detected many times. The rearrangement uses TRBV5-1 and TRBJ2-3; either TRBD1 or TRBD2 may supply D (5 bases each). V shed 1 base and J shed 0 bases, with 9 bases lying between them. This CDR3 spans 15 amino acids. Germline loops: CDR1 SGHRS, CDR2 YFSETQ. The CDR3 nucleotides read TGCGCCAGCAGCTTGTACGGGGCTAGCACAGATACGCAGTATTTT. It specifies CASSLYGASTDTQYF.

This clonotype was counted ten times or more. The rearrangement links TRBV5-1 to TRBJ2-3; D may be TRBD1 (5 bases). This CDR3 contains 15 residues. The germline V and J ends were trimmed by 0 bases and 2 bases, with 10 bases remaining between them. Germline lookup yields CDR1 SGHRS and CDR2 YFSETQ. CDR3 nucleotide sequence: TGCGCCAGCAGCTTGGCCTCAGGGAACACAGATACGCAGTATTTT. Protein sequence: CASSLASGNTDTQYF.

This sequence joins TRBV6-5 and TRBJ2-5, with D tentatively TRBD2 (6 bases). Germline CDR1 MNHEY, CDR2 SVGAGI. The length of the CDR3 is 14 residues. V shed 5 bases and J shed 5 bases, with 15 bases lying between them. CDR3 loop: CASSRLGGSETQYF. CDR3 bases: TGTGCCAGCAGTCGACTAGGCGGGTCGGAGACCCAGTACTTC.

This clonotype was observed at least ten times. The chain recombines TRBV5-1 with TRBJ2-7, with D unresolved. This CDR3 has 13 amino acids. Germline-derived CDR1 and CDR2 are SGHRS and YFSETQ. V was cut by 4 bases and J by 3 bases, with 11 bases left in between. CDR3 coding DNA: TGCGCCAGCAGCCAGGTAGCCGGCTACGAGCAGTACTTC. Residues: CASSQVAGYEQYF.

In its sample, this clonotype was seen many times. This sequence joins TRBV21-1 and TRBJ2-3; the table's D call TRBD1 went unverified against the DNA. TRBV21-1 is an annotated pseudogene. The CDR3 extends over 15 amino acids. This CDR3 reads CATQEQGASTDTQYF. In DNA, the CDR3 is TGTGCCACGCAAGAACAGGGGGCTTCAACAGATACGCAGTATTTT.

Ten or more counts support this clonotype. The chain combines TRBV24-1 with TRBJ2-3, with TRBD1 matching 8 bases. The CDR3 totals 14 residues. Germline V gives CDR1 KGHDR, CDR2 SFDVKD. Losses at the gene ends were 3 bases for V and 5 bases for J; bases not matched to a gene: 3. The CDR3 DNA follows: TGTGCCACCAGTGATAATACAGGGGGAGATACGCAGTATTTT. Translating gives CATSDNTGGDTQYF.

This clonotype was seen ten or more times. The chain carries TRBV6-2 or TRBV6-3 and TRBJ1-2; tentative D call: TRBD1 (5 bases). The CDR3 is 15 amino acids. V lost 0 bases and J 2 bases, leaving 10 bases between the germline ends. Germline V lookup: CDR1 MNHEY, CDR2 SVGEGT. The CDR3 sequence: CASSYSTVSNYGYTF. In DNA, the CDR3 is TGTGCCAGCAGTTACTCGACAGTTTCCAACTATGGCTACACCTTC.

This clonotype showed up many times. V gene TRBV28 combines with J gene TRBJ2-5, with D possibly TRBD1 on 6 matching bases. The CDR3 has 14 residues. Germline V gene data show CDR1 as MDHEN and CDR2 as SYDVKM. V was pared by 5 bases and J by 3 bases, with 13 bases between. CDR3 in DNA: TGTGCCAGCAGTCACCGACAGGAAGAAGAGACCCAGTACTTC. Its protein is CASSHRQEEETQYF.

This clonotype was observed many times. The V gene is TRBV7-2, the J gene TRBJ1-6; D unclear. Trimming stripped 5 bases from V and 8 bases from J, with 28 bases between. This CDR3 is 19 amino acids long. Germline loops: CDR1 SGHTA, CDR2 FQGNSA. This chain's CDR3 is CASSPRAGNRGYIYSPLHF. The CDR3 DNA sequence: TGTGCCAGCAGCCCTAGAGCGGGCAACCGGGGATATATTTATTCACCCCTCCACTTT.

In its sample, this clonotype was seen many times. The chain combines TRBV5-1 with TRBJ2-3, with 9 bases that match TRBD1. CDR3 length equals 12 residues. V gave up 6 bases and J gave up 9 bases; unmatched junction bases: 5. CDR1 is SGHRS and CDR2 is YFSETQ in the germline V gene. This CDR3 is CASNPGQGTQYF. CDR3 in DNA: TGCGCCAGCAACCCGGGACAGGGCACGCAGTATTTT. The whole variable domain, filled in from reference TRBV5-1 and TRBJ2-3, reads KAGVTQTPRYLIKTRGQQVTLSCSPISGHRSVSWYQQTPGQGLQFLFEYFSETQRNKGNFPGRFSGRQFSNSRSEMNVSTLELGDSALYLCASNPGQGTQYFGPGTRLTVL.

This clonotype was recorded at least ten times. The chain recombines TRBV15 with TRBJ1-6; D perhaps matches TRBD1 (5 bases). The ends were cut back, 1 base at V and 8 bases at J, with 9 bases in the middle. CDR3 length: 14 residues. CDR1 and CDR2 (germline): LNHNV, YYDKDF (reference sequence). DNA of the CDR3: TGTGCCACCAGCAGAGGGGGGGGGTATTCACCCCTCCACTTT. Translation: CATSRGGGYSPLHF.